The rows below give T cell receptor beta chains drawn from one sample of a study of blood T cell repertoires in COVID-19. TCRdb's table, derived via immunoSEQ multiplex PCR, lists solely in-frame clones and lacks some. The sample holds about 47,000 clones, about four fifths seen once. Sequenced sample: peripheral blood. The receptors derive from a man between 65 and 79 years old with active COVID-19. The CDR3 runs from the conserved cysteine through the conserved F or W.

CDR3 length	V gene	J gene	CDR3 protein
17	TRBV7-9	TRBJ1-6	CASGTGIISSYNSPLHF
12	TRBV19	TRBJ1-1	CASSIEGTEAFF
15	TRBV5-1	TRBJ1-3	CASSLDGTGVNTIYF
13	TRBV11-2	TRBJ2-5	CASSLIFGETQYF
14	TRBV4-1	TRBJ2-6	CASSQDIGANVLTF
15	TRBV7-6	TRBJ2-7	CASSSLAGGRYEQYF
15	TRBV9	TRBJ2-2	CASSTTGGSTGELFF
11	TRBV18	TRBJ1-2	CASSPDYGYTF
13	TRBV30	TRBJ1-1	CAWNRQGRTEAFF
15	TRBV5-1	TRBJ2-6	CASTTGNSGANVLTF
15	TRBV9	TRBJ1-5	CASSVGQNSNQPQHF
13	TRBV4-2	TRBJ2-1	CASSQDYYNEQFF
15	TRBV5-1	TRBJ1-1	CASSSGDRENTEAFF
14	TRBV6-2/TRBV6-3	TRBJ1-2	CASSYSLQGDGYTF
14	TRBV7-2	TRBJ1-6	CASSLSGARSPLHF
15	TRBV4-1	TRBJ1-3	CASSQIGYSGNTIYF
14	TRBV25-1	TRBJ1-3	CASVDPGSGNTIYF
14	TRBV15	TRBJ1-2	CATSRVRGESGYTF
12	TRBV11-2	TRBJ2-1	CASSLGLPLPFF
12	TRBV5-4	TRBJ1-6	CASRTQDSPLHF
13	TRBV12-3/TRBV12-4	TRBJ2-5	CASSLGHGETQYF
12	TRBV30	TRBJ1-2	CAWSRTGFGYTF
15	TRBV5-4	TRBJ2-1	CASSPTSGGRNEQFF
14	TRBV7-9	TRBJ2-1	CASSPGGSYNEQFF
14	TRBV10-3	TRBJ2-3	CAISTAGGPERQYF
18	TRBV9	TRBJ2-6	CASSVGVRVSSGANVLTF
13	TRBV10-3	TRBJ2-7	CAISDSRTYEQYF
16	TRBV24-1	TRBJ2-3	CATSDNSRGRTDTQYF
17	TRBV9	TRBJ2-1	CASSVGTSGGAGNEQFF
14	TRBV20-1	TRBJ1-2	CSASNQGALGGYTF
15	TRBV14	TRBJ2-5	CASSQWAGSRETQYF
12	TRBV24-1	TRBJ1-1	CATSDANGEAFF
15	TRBV30	TRBJ2-6	CAWSRGSSGANVLTF
14	TRBV5-4	TRBJ2-1	CASSGAGSRNEQFF
14	TRBV14	TRBJ1-6	CASSQGVYNSPLHF
14	TRBV19	TRBJ2-7	CASTVSGAAYEQYF
18	TRBV4-3	TRBJ2-3	CASSQDARTSASTDTQYF
15	TRBV7-2	TRBJ2-2	CASSASGGNTGELFF
14	TRBV5-1	TRBJ2-3	CASSLEWGADTQYF